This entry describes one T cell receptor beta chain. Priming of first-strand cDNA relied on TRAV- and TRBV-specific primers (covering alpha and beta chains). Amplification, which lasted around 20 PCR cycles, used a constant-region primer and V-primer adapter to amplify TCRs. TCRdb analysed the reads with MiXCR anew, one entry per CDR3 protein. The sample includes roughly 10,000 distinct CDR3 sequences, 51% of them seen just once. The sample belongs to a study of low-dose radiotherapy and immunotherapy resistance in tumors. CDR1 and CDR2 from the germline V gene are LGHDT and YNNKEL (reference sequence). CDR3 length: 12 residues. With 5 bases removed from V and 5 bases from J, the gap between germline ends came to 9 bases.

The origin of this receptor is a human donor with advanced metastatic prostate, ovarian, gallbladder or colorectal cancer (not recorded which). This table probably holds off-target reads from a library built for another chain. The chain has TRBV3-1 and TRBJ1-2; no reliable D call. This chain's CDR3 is CASSYLGYGYTF. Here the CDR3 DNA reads TGTGCCAGCAGCTACCTGGGTTATGGCTACACCTTC.